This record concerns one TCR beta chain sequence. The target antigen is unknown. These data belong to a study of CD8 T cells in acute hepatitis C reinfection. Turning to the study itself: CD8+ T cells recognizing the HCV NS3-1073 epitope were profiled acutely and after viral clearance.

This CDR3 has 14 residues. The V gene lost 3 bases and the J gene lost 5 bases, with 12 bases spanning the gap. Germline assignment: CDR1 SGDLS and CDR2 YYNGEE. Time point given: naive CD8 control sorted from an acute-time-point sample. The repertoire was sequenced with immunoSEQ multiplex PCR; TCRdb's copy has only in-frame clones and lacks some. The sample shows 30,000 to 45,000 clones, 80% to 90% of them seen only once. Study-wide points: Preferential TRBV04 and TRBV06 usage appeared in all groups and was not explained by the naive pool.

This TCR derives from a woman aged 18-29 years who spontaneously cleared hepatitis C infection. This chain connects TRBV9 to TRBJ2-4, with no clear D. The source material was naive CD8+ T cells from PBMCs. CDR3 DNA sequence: TGTGCCAGCAGCGCGCCGCAAATGGAAAACATTCAGTACTTC. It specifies CASSAPQMENIQYF.